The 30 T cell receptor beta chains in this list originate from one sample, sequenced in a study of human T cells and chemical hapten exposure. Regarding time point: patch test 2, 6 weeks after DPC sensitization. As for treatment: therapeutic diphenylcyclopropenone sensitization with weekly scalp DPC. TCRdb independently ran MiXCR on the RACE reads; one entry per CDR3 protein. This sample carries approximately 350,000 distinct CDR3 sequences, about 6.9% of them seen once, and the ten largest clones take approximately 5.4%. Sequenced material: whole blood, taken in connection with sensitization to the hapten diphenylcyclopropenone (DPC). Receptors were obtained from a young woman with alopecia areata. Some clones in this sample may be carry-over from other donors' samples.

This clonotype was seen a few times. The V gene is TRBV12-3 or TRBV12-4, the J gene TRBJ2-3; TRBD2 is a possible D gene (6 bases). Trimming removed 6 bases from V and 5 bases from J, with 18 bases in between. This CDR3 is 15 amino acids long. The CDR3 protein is CASSLSGAGRDTQYF. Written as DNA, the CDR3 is TGTGCCAGCAGCCTTAGCGGAGCCGGGCGAGATACGCAGTATTTT.

CDR3 bases: TGCGCCAGCAGCCAAGTCGAGGGTTGGGATTCACCCCTCCACTTT. This gives the protein CASSQVEGWDSPLHF. The chain is built from TRBV4-3 and TRBJ1-6; D call uncertain. The CDR3 is made up of 15 amino acids. Trimming took 1 base from V and 8 from J, leaving 12 bases between them. The germline V gene has CDR1 LGHNA and CDR2 YSLEER.

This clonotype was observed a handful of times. As DNA, the CDR3 is TGTGCCAGCAGAGACCGGGTAAGTGGACAGTTCGTCACTGAAGCTTTCTTT. Its protein is CASRDRVSGQFVTEAFF. The chain has TRBV2 and TRBJ1-1, with D possibly matching TRBD1 (6 bases). V was pared by 6 bases and J by 4 bases, with 24 bases between. CDR1 SNHLY and CDR2 FYNNEI come from the germline V gene. This CDR3 comprises 17 residues.

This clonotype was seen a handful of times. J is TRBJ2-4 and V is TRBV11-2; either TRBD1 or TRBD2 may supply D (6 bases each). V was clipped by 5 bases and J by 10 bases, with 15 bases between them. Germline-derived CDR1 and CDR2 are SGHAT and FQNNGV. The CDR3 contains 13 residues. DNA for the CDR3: TGTGCCAGCAGCCCCTCCGGGGGCAGAATTCAGTACTTC. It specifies CASSPSGGRIQYF.

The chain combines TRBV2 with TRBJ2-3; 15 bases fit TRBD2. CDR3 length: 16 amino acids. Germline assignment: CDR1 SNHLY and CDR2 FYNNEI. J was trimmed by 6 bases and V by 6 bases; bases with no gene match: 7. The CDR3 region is CASRTGTSGGPDTQYF. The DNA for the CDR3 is TGTGCCAGCAGGACCGGGACTAGCGGGGGGCCCGATACGCAGTATTTT.

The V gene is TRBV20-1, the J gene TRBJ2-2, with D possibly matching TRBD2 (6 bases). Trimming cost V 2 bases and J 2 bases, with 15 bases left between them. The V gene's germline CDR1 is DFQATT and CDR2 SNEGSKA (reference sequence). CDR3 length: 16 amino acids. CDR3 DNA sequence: TGCAGTGCTAGACCTCCCGGACTAACAAACACCGGGGAGCTGTTTTTT. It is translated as CSARPPGLTNTGELFF.

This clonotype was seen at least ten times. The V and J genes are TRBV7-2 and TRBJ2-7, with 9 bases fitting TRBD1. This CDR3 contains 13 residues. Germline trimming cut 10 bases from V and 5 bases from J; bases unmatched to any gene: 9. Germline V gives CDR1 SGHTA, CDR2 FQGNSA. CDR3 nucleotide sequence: TGTGCCACCGCCGGGACAGGGATGGACGAGCAGTACTTC. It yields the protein CATAGTGMDEQYF.

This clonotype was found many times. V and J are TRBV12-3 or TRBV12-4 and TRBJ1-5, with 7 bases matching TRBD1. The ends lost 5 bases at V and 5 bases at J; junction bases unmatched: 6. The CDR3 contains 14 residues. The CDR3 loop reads CASSVGTAYQPQHF. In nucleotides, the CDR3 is TGTGCCAGCAGTGTAGGGACAGCGTATCAGCCCCAGCATTTT.

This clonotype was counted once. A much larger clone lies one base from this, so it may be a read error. CDR3: CTSSLMAGGNQPQHF. The CDR3 DNA reads as TGTACCAGCAGCCTTATGGCAGGGGGCAATCAGCCCCAGCATTTT. The rearrangement joins TRBV12-3 or TRBV12-4 to TRBJ1-5, with a weak D call TRBD1 (6 bases). CDR3 length equals 15 residues.

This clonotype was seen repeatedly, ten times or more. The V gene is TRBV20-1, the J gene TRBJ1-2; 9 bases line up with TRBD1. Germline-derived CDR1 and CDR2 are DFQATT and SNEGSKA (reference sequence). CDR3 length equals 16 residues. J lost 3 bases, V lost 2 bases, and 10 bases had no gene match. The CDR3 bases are TGCAGTGCTAGACCTAGAAGGACAGGGGTTGACTATGGCTACACCTTC. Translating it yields CSARPRRTGVDYGYTF.

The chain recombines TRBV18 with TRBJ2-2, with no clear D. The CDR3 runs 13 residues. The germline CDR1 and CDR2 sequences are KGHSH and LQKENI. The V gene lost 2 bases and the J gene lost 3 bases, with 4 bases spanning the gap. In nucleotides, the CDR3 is TGTGCCAGCTCACCATCCTACACCGGGGAGCTGTTTTTT. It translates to CASSPSYTGELFF.

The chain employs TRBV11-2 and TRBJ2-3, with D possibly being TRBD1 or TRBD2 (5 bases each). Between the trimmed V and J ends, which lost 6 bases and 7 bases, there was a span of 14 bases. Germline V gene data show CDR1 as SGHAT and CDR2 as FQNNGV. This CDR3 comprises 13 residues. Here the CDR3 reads CASSPLGVNTQYF. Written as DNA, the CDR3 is TGTGCCAGCAGTCCCCTGGGGGTCAATACGCAGTATTTT.

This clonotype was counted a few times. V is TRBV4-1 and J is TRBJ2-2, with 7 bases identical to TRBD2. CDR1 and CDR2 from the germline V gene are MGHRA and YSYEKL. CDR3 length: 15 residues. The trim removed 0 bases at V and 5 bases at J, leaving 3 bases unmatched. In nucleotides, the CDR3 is TGCGCCAGCAGCCAAGAGCCTAGCGGTACCGGGGAGCTGTTTTTT. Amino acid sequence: CASSQEPSGTGELFF.

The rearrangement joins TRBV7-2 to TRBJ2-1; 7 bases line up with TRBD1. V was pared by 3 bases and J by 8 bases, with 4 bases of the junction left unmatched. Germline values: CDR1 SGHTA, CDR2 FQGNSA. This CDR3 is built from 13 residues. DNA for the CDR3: TGTGCCAGCAGCTTTAGACAGGGCGATGAGCAGTTCTTC. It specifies CASSFRQGDEQFF.

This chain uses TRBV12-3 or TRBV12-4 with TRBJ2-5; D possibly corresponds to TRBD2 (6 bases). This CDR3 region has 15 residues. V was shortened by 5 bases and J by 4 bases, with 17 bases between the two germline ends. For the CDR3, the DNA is TGTGCCAGCAGTGATTGGACCGGGGGATTAGAGACCCAGTACTTC. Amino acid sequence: CASSDWTGGLETQYF.

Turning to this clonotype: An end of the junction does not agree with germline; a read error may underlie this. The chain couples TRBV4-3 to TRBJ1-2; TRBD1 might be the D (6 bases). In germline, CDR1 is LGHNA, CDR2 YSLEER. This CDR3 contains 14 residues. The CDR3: CARSPGDPNYGYTF. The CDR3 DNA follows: TGCGCCAGAAGCCCAGGGGACCCGAACTATGGCTACACCTTC.

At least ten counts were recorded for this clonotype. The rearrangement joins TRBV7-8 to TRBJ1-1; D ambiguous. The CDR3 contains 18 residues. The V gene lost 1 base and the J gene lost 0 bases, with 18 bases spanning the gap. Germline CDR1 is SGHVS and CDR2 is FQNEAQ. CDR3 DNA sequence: TGTGCCAGCAGCTTAGTCACGGGTTCCTCGGTCATGAACACTGAAGCTTTCTTT. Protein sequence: CASSLVTGSSVMNTEAFF.

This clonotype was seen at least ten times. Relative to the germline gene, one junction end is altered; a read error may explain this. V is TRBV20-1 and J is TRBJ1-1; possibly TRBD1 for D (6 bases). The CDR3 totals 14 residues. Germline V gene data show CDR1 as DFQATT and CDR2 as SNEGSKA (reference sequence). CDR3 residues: CSAVKGGLNPEAFF. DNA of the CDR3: TGCAGTGCCGTTAAGGGGGGTTTGAACCCTGAAGCTTTCTTT.

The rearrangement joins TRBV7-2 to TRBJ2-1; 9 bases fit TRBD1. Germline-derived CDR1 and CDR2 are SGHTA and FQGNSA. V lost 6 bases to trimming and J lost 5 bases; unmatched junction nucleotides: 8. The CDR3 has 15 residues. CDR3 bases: TGTGCCAGCAGAGAACAGGGGGCGAAGCACAATGAGCAGTTCTTC. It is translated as CASREQGAKHNEQFF.

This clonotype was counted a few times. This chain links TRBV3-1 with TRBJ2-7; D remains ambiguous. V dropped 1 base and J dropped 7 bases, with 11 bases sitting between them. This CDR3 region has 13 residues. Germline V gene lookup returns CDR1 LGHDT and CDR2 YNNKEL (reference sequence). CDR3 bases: TGTGCCAGCAGCCAAGGGACCGTCCGAGAGCAGTACTTC. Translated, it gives CASSQGTVREQYF.

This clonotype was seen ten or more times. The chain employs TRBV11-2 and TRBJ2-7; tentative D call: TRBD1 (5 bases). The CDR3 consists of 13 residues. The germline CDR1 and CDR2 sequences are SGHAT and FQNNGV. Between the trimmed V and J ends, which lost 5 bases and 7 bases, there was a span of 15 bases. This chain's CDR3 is CASSDRPPVEQYF. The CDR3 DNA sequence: TGTGCCAGCAGCGACAGACCGCCTGTTGAGCAGTACTTC.

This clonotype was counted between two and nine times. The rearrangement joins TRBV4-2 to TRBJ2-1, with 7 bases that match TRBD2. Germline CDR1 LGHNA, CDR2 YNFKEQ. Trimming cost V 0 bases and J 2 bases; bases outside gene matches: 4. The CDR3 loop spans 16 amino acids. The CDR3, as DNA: TGTGCCAGCAGCCAAGATGAGGGAGGGACCTACAATGAGCAGTTCTTC. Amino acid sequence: CASSQDEGGTYNEQFF.

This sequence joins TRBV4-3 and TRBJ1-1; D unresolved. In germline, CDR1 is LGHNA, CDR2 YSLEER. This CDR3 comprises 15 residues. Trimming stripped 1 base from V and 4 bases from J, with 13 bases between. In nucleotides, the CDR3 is TGCGCCAGCAGCCAAGTGCTTGGTCTGATCACTGAAGCTTTCTTT. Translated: CASSQVLGLITEAFF.

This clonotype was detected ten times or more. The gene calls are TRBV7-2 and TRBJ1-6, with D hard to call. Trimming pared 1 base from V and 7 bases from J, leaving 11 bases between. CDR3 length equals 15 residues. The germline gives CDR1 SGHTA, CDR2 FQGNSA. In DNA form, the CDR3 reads TGTGCCAGCAGCTTAGTTGTCGTCCGAAATTCACCCCTCCACTTT. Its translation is CASSLVVVRNSPLHF.

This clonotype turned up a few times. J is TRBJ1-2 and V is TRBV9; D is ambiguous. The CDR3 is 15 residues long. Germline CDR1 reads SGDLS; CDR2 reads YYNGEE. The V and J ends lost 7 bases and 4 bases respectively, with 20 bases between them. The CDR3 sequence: CASSEGGQTSYGYTF. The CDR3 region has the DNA TGTGCCAGCTCCGAGGGAGGGCAGACTAGCTATGGCTACACCTTC.

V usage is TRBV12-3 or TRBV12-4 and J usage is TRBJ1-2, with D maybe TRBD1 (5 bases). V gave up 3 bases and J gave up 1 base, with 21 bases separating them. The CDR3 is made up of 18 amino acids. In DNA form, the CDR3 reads TGTGCCAGCAGTTTGTCGGATGACCGGGGGACCCTTAACTATGGCTACACCTTC. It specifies CASSLSDDRGTLNYGYTF.

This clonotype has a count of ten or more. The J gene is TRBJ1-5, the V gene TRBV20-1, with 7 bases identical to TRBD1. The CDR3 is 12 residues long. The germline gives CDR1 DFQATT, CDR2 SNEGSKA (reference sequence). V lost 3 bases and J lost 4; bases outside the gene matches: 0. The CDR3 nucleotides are TGCAGTGCTAGGGACAGGAATCAGCCCCAGCATTTT. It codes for CSARDRNQPQHF.

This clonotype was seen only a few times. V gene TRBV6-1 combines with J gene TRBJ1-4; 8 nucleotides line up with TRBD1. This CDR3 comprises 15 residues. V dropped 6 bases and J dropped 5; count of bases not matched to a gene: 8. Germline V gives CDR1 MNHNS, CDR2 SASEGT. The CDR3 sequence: CASRGAGTGNEKLFF. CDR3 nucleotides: TGTGCCAGCAGAGGAGCCGGGACAGGAAATGAAAAACTGTTTTTT.

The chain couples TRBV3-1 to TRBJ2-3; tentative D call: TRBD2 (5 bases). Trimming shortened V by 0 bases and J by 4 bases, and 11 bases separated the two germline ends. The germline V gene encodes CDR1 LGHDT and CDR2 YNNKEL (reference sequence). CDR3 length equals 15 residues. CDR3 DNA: TGTGCCAGCAGCCAAGATGCGGGCCAACCAGATACGCAGTATTTT. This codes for CASSQDAGQPDTQYF.

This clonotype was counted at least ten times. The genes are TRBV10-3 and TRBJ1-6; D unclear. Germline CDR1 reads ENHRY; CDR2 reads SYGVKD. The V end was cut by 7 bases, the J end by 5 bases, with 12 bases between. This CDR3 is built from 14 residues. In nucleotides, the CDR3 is TGTGCCATCAACAGCAATAACCATAATTCACCCCTCCACTTT. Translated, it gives CAINSNNHNSPLHF.